This T cell receptor beta chain was retrieved from a study of radiotherapy plus CTLA-4 blockade in lung cancer. Study results and limitations: After radiotherapy and ipilimumab, tumor-derived clones expanded in peripheral blood.

The table lists this clone with a count of one. Its matching antigen is unknown. J gave up 5 bases and V 6 bases, and 7 bases lay outside the gene matches. This CDR3 comprises 15 residues. The germline V gene encodes CDR1 MGHRA and CDR2 YSYEKL. Profiling relied on immunoSEQ multiplex PCR, and the TCRdb table lists in-frame clones only, not all of them. The sample shows 75,000 to 100,000 clones, roughly four fifths of them seen only once. This chain connects TRBV4-1 to TRBJ2-2; 9 bases match TRBD1. This receptor was identified in a human donor with non-small cell lung cancer who had a partial response to radiotherapy plus ipilimumab. The source material was peripheral blood, sampled from a patient treated with radiotherapy plus ipilimumab. The CDR3 here is CASSRGQGGTGELFF. CDR3 nucleotide sequence: TGCGCCAGCAGTCGGGGACAGGGAGGGACCGGGGAGCTGTTTTTT.